The 17 T cell receptor beta chains reported below all come from one sample, sequenced in a study of human T cells and chemical hapten exposure. The time point here: patch test 3, about 24 weeks after DPC sensitization. Noted treatment: therapeutic diphenylcyclopropenone sensitization with weekly scalp DPC. TCRdb reprocessed the RACE reads with MiXCR, giving one entry per CDR3 protein. Of some 110,000 distinct CDR3 sequences in the sample, 30% to 35% are singletons; the top ten hold around 2.5%. This specimen was whole blood, taken in connection with sensitization to the hapten diphenylcyclopropenone (DPC). These receptors all come from a man between 35 and 55 years old with alopecia areata. Some clones in this sample may be carry-over from other donors' samples.

A few counts support this clonotype. The chain is built from TRBV30 and TRBJ2-3, with TRBD2 matching over 8 bases. The CDR3 extends over 14 amino acids. Germline values: CDR1 GTSNPN, CDR2 SVGIG (reference sequence). J lost 7 bases, V lost 5 bases, and 11 bases had no gene match. The CDR3 region is CAWGGAGASYTQYF. In DNA form, the CDR3 reads TGTGCCTGGGGAGGAGCGGGAGCCTCATATACGCAGTATTTT.

The genes are TRBV11-3 and TRBJ1-2; 9 bases are shared with TRBD1. CDR3 length equals 17 residues. The V gene end was trimmed by 5 bases and the J gene end by 6 bases; junction bases not matched to a gene: 16. Germline values: CDR1 SGHNT, CDR2 YENEEA. As DNA, the CDR3 is TGTGCCAGCAGCGGACGGACAGGGGCAAAGCGGGGGGATGGCTACACCTTC. It translates to CASSGRTGAKRGDGYTF.

The chain has TRBV6-2 or TRBV6-3 and TRBJ2-3; maybe TRBD1 (5 bases). The CDR3 is made up of 19 amino acids. Germline V gene data show CDR1 as MNHEY and CDR2 as SVGEGT. The V and J ends lost 6 bases and 4 bases respectively, with 29 bases between them. CDR3 nucleotides: TGTGCCAGCAGACCCCAGACGGGTTTACAGGAGATGAGTCCAGATACGCAGTATTTT. Protein sequence: CASRPQTGLQEMSPDTQYF.

This sequence joins TRBV6-2 or TRBV6-3 and TRBJ2-7; the D is unclear. This CDR3 contains 13 residues. Germline loops: CDR1 MNHEY, CDR2 SVGEGT. The ends were cut back, 3 bases at V and 0 bases at J, with 6 bases in the middle. The DNA for the CDR3 is TGTGCCAGCAGTTATAGTGCCTCCTACGAGCAGTACGTC. Translation gives CASSYSASYEQYV.

This clonotype was detected only a few times. The CDR3 loop reads CASRERGTYEQYV. Here the CDR3 DNA reads TGCGCCAGCAGAGAGCGGGGAACCTACGAGCAGTACGTC. This chain links TRBV5-1 with TRBJ2-7, with 7 bases fitting TRBD2. V lost 5 bases and J lost 2; bases outside the gene matches: 4. This CDR3 comprises 13 residues. Germline values: CDR1 SGHRS, CDR2 YFSETQ.

This chain joins TRBV9 and TRBJ2-7, with TRBD2 matching 9 bases. V lost 4 bases and J lost 5; bases outside the gene matches: 25. The CDR3 has 20 amino acids. Germline loops: CDR1 SGDLS, CDR2 YYNGEE. The CDR3: CASSPTKRASGTPGVHEQYV. CDR3 in DNA: TGTGCCAGCAGCCCCACCAAACGGGCTAGCGGGACCCCAGGGGTACACGAGCAGTACGTC.

This clonotype has a handful of counts. V is TRBV3-1 and J is TRBJ2-2; 11 bases agree with TRBD1. Germline V gene sequence: CDR1 LGHDT, CDR2 YNNKEL (reference sequence). This CDR3 comprises 16 residues. The trim removed 7 bases at V and 1 base at J, leaving 5 bases unmatched. DNA of the CDR3: TGTGCCAGCACCTATGGGACAGGGGGGAACACCGGGGAGCTGTTTTTT. Encoded protein: CASTYGTGGNTGELFF. Full variable domain (missing parts from reference TRBV3-1 and TRBJ2-2): DTAVSQTPKYLVTQMGNDKSIKCEQNLGHDTMYWYKQDSKKFLKIMFSYNNKELIINETVPNRFSPKSPDKAHLNLHINSLELGDSAVYFCASTYGTGGNTGELFFGEGSRLTVL.

This clonotype was counted only a few times. CDR3 sequence (DNA): TGCGCCAGCAGCCAGGGTCGCACAGATACGCAGTATTTT. Amino acids: CASSQGRTDTQYF. The chain couples TRBV5-1 to TRBJ2-3; D possibly corresponds to TRBD1 (5 bases). Germline V lookup: CDR1 SGHRS, CDR2 YFSETQ. V lost 4 bases and J 1 base, leaving 7 bases between the germline ends. The CDR3 spans 13 residues.

J is TRBJ2-3 and V is TRBV7-2; no clear D gene. Trimming pared 2 bases from V and 7 bases from J, leaving 7 bases between. Germline V CDR1 and CDR2: SGHTA, FQGNSA. This CDR3 has 12 amino acids. The CDR3 reads CASSLIGHTQYF. In DNA form, the CDR3 reads TGTGCCAGCAGCTTAATTGGTCATACGCAGTATTTT.

In its sample, this clonotype was seen a few times. The chain is built from TRBV21-1 and TRBJ2-1; no check of the table's D call, TRBD2, against the DNA was made. TRBV21-1 is a recognized pseudogene. The CDR3 has 17 amino acids. In nucleotides, the CDR3 is TGTGCCAGCAGCTTCTCCCTTGGGGAGATCCCTAGAAATGAGCAGTTCTTC. Translated: CASSFSLGEIPRNEQFF.

A few counts support this clonotype. The chain uses TRBV3-2 and TRBJ2-7; TRBD1 is the table's D call, not checked against the DNA. TRBV3-2 is tagged as a pseudogene. The CDR3 covers 19 residues. CDR3 protein: CASSQERPTEQVHPYEQYV. The DNA of the CDR3 is TGTGCCAGCAGCCAAGAGAGGCCGACAGAGCAAGTCCACCCCTACGAGCAGTACGTC.

CDR3 loop: CAISELAGSGDTQYF. The CDR3 DNA reads as TGTGCCATCAGTGAGCTGGCCGGATCCGGCGATACGCAGTATTTT. The chain links TRBV10-3 to TRBJ2-3; D remains unclear. The CDR3 has 15 amino acids. Germline CDR1 is ENHRY and CDR2 is SYGVKD. Trimming removed 2 bases from V and 6 bases from J, with 15 bases in between.

The V and J genes are TRBV19 and TRBJ2-3; 13 nucleotides agree with TRBD2. Germline lookup yields CDR1 LNHDA and CDR2 SQIVND (reference sequence). The CDR3 loop spans 18 amino acids. The ends lost 5 bases at V and 0 bases at J; junction bases unmatched: 8. In DNA form, the CDR3 reads TGTGCCAGTAGTTCTACCGGGACTAGCGGGACTAGCACAGATACGCAGTATTTT. It is translated as CASSSTGTSGTSTDTQYF.

The chain links TRBV5-1 to TRBJ1-1; 8 positions match TRBD1. The CDR3 sequence is 16 residues long. The germline V gene encodes CDR1 SGHRS and CDR2 YFSETQ. Unmatched junction bases numbered 5, after V lost 0 bases and J lost 1 base. The CDR3 DNA sequence: TGCGCCAGCAGCTTGGTTGGTCAGGGGGCGAACACTGAAGCTTTCTTT. Amino acids: CASSLVGQGANTEAFF.

The chain combines TRBV20-1 with TRBJ1-1, with D perhaps TRBD1 (6 bases). The germline gives CDR1 DFQATT, CDR2 SNEGSKA (reference sequence). The CDR3 is made up of 15 amino acids. V was pared by 1 base and J by 2 bases, with 14 bases between. CDR3 loop: CSARAPTGFNTEAFF. The DNA for the CDR3 is TGCAGTGCTAGAGCCCCCACAGGGTTCAACACTGAAGCTTTCTTT.

The chain employs TRBV29-1 and TRBJ1-1; 9 positions agree with TRBD1. Looked up from germline, CDR1 is SQVTM and CDR2 is ANQGSEA. V lost 6 bases and J lost 1; bases outside the gene matches: 0. The CDR3 sequence is 12 residues long. CDR3 coding DNA: TGCAGCGTGGGACAGGGGAACACTGAAGCTTTCTTT. Amino acid sequence: CSVGQGNTEAFF.

The rearrangement links TRBV6-5 to TRBJ2-3; the D call may be TRBD1 or TRBD2 (6 bases each). Germline assignment: CDR1 MNHEY and CDR2 SVGAGI. The CDR3 runs to 15 residues. The germline V and J ends were trimmed by 6 bases and 3 bases, with 16 bases remaining between them. The CDR3 bases are TGTGCCAGCAGAAGGGCGGGGCAGGGGACAGATACGCAGTATTTT. This codes for CASRRAGQGTDTQYF.